These T cell receptor beta chains were read from a single sample in a study of long-term antiretroviral therapy in people with HIV. Libraries were prepared by immunoSEQ multiplex PCR; TCRdb keeps only in-frame clonotypes and omits some of them. The data show approximately 25,000 clones, approximately 81% seen once. Sequencing used unsorted PBMCs, obtained 4.7 to 5 years after starting antiretroviral therapy. All receptors come from a middle-aged man with HIV. The CDR3 runs from the conserved cysteine through the conserved F or W. The D gene is left open where the match is weak. Some rows have no size entry. The others give once, few or many, or a class for an expanded clone.

j_call d_call v_call clone_size cdr3_nt cdr3_aa
TRBJ1-5 - TRBV27 - TGTGCCAGCAGTCCACGGACTGCCCTAACGAGACAGCCCCAGCATTTT CASSPRTALTRQPQHF
TRBJ2-3 TRBD2 TRBV19 - TGTGCCAGTAGTATATCTAGCGGTAGCACAGATACGCAGTATTTT CASSISSGSTDTQYF
TRBJ1-1 TRBD1 TRBV28 - TGTGCCAGCAGTTTTCAGGGGGGAGCTTTCTTT CASSFQGGAFF
TRBJ1-2 TRBD1 TRBV6-5 - TGTGCCAGCAGCGACCCGGGACAGCATGGCTACACCTTC CASSDPGQHGYTF
TRBJ1-3 - TRBV18 - TGTGCCAGCTCAGCCGGGCCGATCAATTACTCTGGAAACACCATATATTTT CASSAGPINYSGNTIYF
TRBJ1-1 - TRBV18 - TGTGCCAGCTCACAATCAGAGTCCTTGAACACTGAAGCTTTCTTT CASSQSESLNTEAFF
TRBJ1-3 TRBD1 TRBV19 once TGTGCCAGTAAAAGGACAGGGGGCGAAAACACCATATATTTT CASKRTGGENTIYF
TRBJ1-1 TRBD1 TRBV2 once TGTGCCAGCAGATCTCCCCCGGGACAGGCGAACACTGAAGCTTTCTTT CASRSPPGQANTEAFF
TRBJ2-5 - TRBV7-8 - TGTGCCAGCACAGGGTCCCTAGGAGAGACCCAGTACTTC CASTGSLGETQYF
TRBJ1-1 TRBD1 TRBV19 - TGTGCCACCCTCCAGGGGACAGGGTATAGGAACACTGAAGCTTTCTTT CATLQGTGYRNTEAFF
TRBJ2-4 - TRBV27 - TGTGCCAGCAGCCTAACAAACAGGGAGGGGGTCTTAGAAAACATTCAGTACTTC CASSLTNREGVLENIQYF
TRBJ2-2 - TRBV21-1 - TGTGCCAGCAGCAAAGGGTTTAGGCTAGCGGGGAACACCGGGGAGCTGTTTTTT CASSKGFRLAGNTGELFF
TRBJ2-3 - TRBV7-6 - TGTGCCAGCAGCCTTCTCCTGGGGGCGCAGTATTTT CASSLLLGAQYF
TRBJ2-7 - TRBV9 - TGTGCCAGCAGCGTAGTGCCAGGGGATACCTACGAGCAGTACTTC CASSVVPGDTYEQYF
TRBJ2-1 - TRBV19 - TGTGCCAGTAATGGACCTTACAATGAGCAGTTCTTC CASNGPYNEQFF
TRBJ1-3 - TRBV7-6 - TGTGCCAGCAGCCTACTTTCCGGCTCTGGAAACACCATATATTTT CASSLLSGSGNTIYF
TRBJ2-3 - TRBV30 - TGTGCCTGGAAAGCAGCCACAGATACGCAGTATTTT CAWKAATDTQYF
TRBJ2-7 - TRBV7-2 - TGTGCCAGCAGCTTAGCGGGGGGGCCGTATTACGAGCAGTACTTC CASSLAGGPYYEQYF
TRBJ2-7 TRBD1 TRBV6-1 - TGTGCCAGCAGGTGGTCGGGACAGGGACCCTACGAGCAGTACTTC CASRWSGQGPYEQYF
TRBJ2-2 TRBD1 TRBV7-9 - TGTGCCAGCAGAAAACCGGGACAGGTAGCCACCGGGGAGCTGTTTTTT CASRKPGQVATGELFF
TRBJ2-7 - TRBV4-1 - TGCGCCAGCAGCCTGTCCCCAACCACTTACGAGCAGTACTTC CASSLSPTTYEQYF
TRBJ2-4 - TRBV2 - TGTGCCATCACAGGGTGGACACAAACCCTGGTACCTGAAAACATTCAGTACTTC CAITGWTQTLVPENIQYF
TRBJ2-5 TRBD1 TRBV28 - TGTGCCAGCAGTTTGACCGGGACAGGGGAAGAGACCCAGTACTTC CASSLTGTGEETQYF
TRBJ1-1 - TRBV28 - TGTGCCAGCAGTCTACAGGGTTCGCGAGAAGCTTTCTTT CASSLQGSREAFF
TRBJ1-2 - TRBV7-9 few TGTGCCAGCAGCCCATGGGAGTTGGGGGGATACTATGGCTACACCTTC CASSPWELGGYYGYTF
TRBJ2-3 - TRBV6-1 - TGTGCCAGCAGTGTCTGGCAGGAACTCACAGATACGCAGTATTTT CASSVWQELTDTQYF
TRBJ2-3 TRBD2 TRBV5-6 - TGTGCCAGCAGCCTCCAGGGACTAGCATGGGCAGATACGCAGTATTTT CASSLQGLAWADTQYF
TRBJ2-5 - TRBV28 - TGTGCCAGCTTGGGGGAGGAGGAGACCCAGTACTTC CASLGEEETQYF
TRBJ2-1 - TRBV2 - TGTGCCAGCCGGGACACAGGTAACAATGAGCAGTTCTTC CASRDTGNNEQFF
TRBJ2-1 - TRBV7-9 - TGTGCCAGCAGCGCAACAGGGGGACTAGCATCCAATGAGCAGTTCTTC CASSATGGLASNEQFF
TRBJ1-1 TRBD1 TRBV9 - TGTGCCAGCAGCCCAACAGGGGGCCCAAACACTGAAGCTTTCTTT CASSPTGGPNTEAFF
TRBJ2-5 - TRBV7-2 - TGTTGGTCAGAGACCCAGTACTTC CWSETQYF
TRBJ1-1 - TRBV9 - TGTGCCAGCAGCGTAGTTGACGGACCCACTGAAGCTTTCTTT CASSVVDGPTEAFF
TRBJ1-4 - TRBV25-1 - TGTGCCAGCAGTGAATATTCGGCAGGGAGAGAGGAACTGTTTTTT CASSEYSAGREELFF
TRBJ2-2 TRBD2 TRBV28 - TGTGCCAGCAGTCGGGGCGGACTAGCGGGAGTACGGAACACCGGGGAGCTGTTTTTT CASSRGGLAGVRNTGELFF
TRBJ2-3 TRBD2 TRBV5-1 - TGCGCCAGCAGCCCTCCTAGCGGCTTCACAGATACGCAGTATTTT CASSPPSGFTDTQYF
TRBJ2-3 - TRBV15 - TGTGCCACCAGCAGTTCCCGGTGGTCACTAGCTAGCACAGATACGCAGTATTTT CATSSSRWSLASTDTQYF
TRBJ2-1 - TRBV9 few TGTGCCAGCTGGAATGAGCAGTTCTTC CASWNEQFF
TRBJ2-2 - TRBV5-6 - TGTGCCAGCACAATAAAATTGGGGCCGAACACCGGGGAGCTGTTTTTT CASTIKLGPNTGELFF
TRBJ2-1 TRBD1 TRBV2 - TGTGCCAGCAGTGAGAACGGACAGGCCTACAATGAGCAGTTCTTC CASSENGQAYNEQFF
TRBJ2-7 TRBD2 TRBV27 - TGTGCCAGCAATGTGGCGGGGGATCCTACCTACGAGCAGTACTTC CASNVAGDPTYEQYF
TRBJ1-1 - TRBV19 - TGTGCCAGTAGTATTCCGGGGCAGATTATGAACACTGAAGCTTTCTTT CASSIPGQIMNTEAFF
TRBJ2-7 - TRBV10-2 once TGCGCCAGCAGTCCGACAGGCAAAGGGGGCTACGAGCAGTACTTC CASSPTGKGGYEQYF
TRBJ1-6 TRBD1 TRBV6-1 - TGTGCCAGCAGTGCCGACAGGGGAGGTAATTCACCCCTCCACTTT CASSADRGGNSPLHF
TRBJ1-2 TRBD1 TRBV5-4 - TGTGCCAGCAGCTTGGAAGGGACAGGGGTATTTCATGGCTACACCTTC CASSLEGTGVFHGYTF
TRBJ1-1 - TRBV5-1 - TGCGCCAGCAGCGAGGACAGCATGAACACTGAAGCTTTCTTT CASSEDSMNTEAFF
TRBJ2-7 - TRBV5-1 - TGCGCCAGCAGCTCAGGATCCTACGAGCAGTACTTC CASSSGSYEQYF
TRBJ1-1 - TRBV7-9 - TGTGCCAGCACCCCTGGGGGAGGGAGCACTGAAGCTTTCTTT CASTPGGGSTEAFF
TRBJ2-7 TRBD2 TRBV10-3 - TGTGCCAACCGGCGGGAGGACACCTACGAGCAGTACTTC CANRREDTYEQYF
TRBJ2-7 - TRBV4-1 - TGCGCCAGCAGCCCTACCGGGACACCCTCGGACGAGCAGTACTTC CASSPTGTPSDEQYF
TRBJ2-5 - TRBV6-1 - TGTGCCAGCAGTGCAGTCGGGGGGACCCAGTACTTC CASSAVGGTQYF
TRBJ2-2 - TRBV5-1 - TGCGCCAGCAGCGGGGCCATCGGGGAGCTGTTTTTT CASSGAIGELFF
TRBJ1-3 - TRBV18 - TGTGCCAGCTCACCCTTAAAATCTGGGGGGGCCAACTCTGGAAACACCATATATTTT CASSPLKSGGANSGNTIYF
TRBJ2-5 - TRBV5-6 - TGTGCCAGCAGCTTGGAGGGACGGAGGCAAGAGACCCAGTACTTC CASSLEGRRQETQYF
TRBJ2-1 TRBD2 TRBV11-3 - TGTGCCAGCAGCCGTGGCGGGGGGACGGTCCTCTACAATGAGCAGTTCTTC CASSRGGGTVLYNEQFF
TRBJ1-2 TRBD1 TRBV27 - TGTGCCAGCAGTCCCGGACAGGGCTTTTTCTATGGCTACACCTTC CASSPGQGFFYGYTF